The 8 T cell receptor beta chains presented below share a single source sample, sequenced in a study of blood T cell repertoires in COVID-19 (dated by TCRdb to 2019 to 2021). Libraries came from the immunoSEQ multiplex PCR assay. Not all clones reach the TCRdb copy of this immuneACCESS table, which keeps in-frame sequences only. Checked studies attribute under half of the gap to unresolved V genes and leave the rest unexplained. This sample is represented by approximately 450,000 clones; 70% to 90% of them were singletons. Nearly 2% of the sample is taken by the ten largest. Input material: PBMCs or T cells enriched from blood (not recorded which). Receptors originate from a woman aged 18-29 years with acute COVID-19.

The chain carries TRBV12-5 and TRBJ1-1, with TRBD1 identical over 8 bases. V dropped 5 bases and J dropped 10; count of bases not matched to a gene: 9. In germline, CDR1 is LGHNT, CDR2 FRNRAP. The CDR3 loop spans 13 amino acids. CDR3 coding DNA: TGTGCTAGTGGTCCCGGACAGGGCTCCCCAGCTTTCTTT. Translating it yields CASGPGQGSPAFF. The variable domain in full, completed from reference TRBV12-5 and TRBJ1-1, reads DARVTQTPRHKVTEMGQEVTMRCQPILGHNTVFWYRQTMMQGLELLAYFRNRAPLDDSGMPKDRFSAEMPDATLATLKIQPSEPRDSAVYFCASGPGQGSPAFFGQGTRLTVV.

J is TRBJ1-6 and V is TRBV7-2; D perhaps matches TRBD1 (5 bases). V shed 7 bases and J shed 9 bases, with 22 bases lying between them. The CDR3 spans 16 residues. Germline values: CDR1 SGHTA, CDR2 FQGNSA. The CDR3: CASNGEIGTIGSPLHF. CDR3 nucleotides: TGTGCCAGCAACGGCGAAATAGGGACTATCGGTTCACCCCTCCACTTT.

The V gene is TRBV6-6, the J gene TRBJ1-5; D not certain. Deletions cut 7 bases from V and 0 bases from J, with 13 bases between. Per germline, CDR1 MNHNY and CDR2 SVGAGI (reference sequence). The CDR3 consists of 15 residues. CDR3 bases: TGTGCCAGCACCAGAACGGCGGGTAGCAATCAGCCCCAGCATTTT. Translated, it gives CASTRTAGSNQPQHF.

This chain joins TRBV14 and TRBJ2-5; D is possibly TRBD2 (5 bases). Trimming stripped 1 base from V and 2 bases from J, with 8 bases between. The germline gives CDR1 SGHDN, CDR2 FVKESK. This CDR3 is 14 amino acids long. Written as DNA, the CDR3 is TGTGCCAGCAGCCAAGGAGGGCTACAAGAGACCCAGTACTTC. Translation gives CASSQGGLQETQYF.

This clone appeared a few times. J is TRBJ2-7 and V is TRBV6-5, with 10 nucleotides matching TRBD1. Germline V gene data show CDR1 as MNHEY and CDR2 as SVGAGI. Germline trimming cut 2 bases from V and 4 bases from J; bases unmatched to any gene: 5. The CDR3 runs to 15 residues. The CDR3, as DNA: TGTGCCAGCAGTTACAGGGACAGGGGTTCGTACGAGCAGTACTTC. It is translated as CASSYRDRGSYEQYF.

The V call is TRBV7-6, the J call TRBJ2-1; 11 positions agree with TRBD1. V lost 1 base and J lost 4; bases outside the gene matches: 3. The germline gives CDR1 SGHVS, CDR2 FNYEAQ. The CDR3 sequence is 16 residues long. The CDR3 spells CASSLGTGGPYNEQFF. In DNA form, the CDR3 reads TGTGCCAGCAGCTTAGGGACAGGGGGCCCTTACAATGAGCAGTTCTTC. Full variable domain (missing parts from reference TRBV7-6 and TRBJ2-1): GAGVSQSPRYKVTKRGQDVALRCDPISGHVSLYWYRQALGQGPEFLTYFNYEAQQDKSGLPNDRFSAERPEGSISTLTIQRTEQRDSAMYRCASSLGTGGPYNEQFFGPGTRLTVL.

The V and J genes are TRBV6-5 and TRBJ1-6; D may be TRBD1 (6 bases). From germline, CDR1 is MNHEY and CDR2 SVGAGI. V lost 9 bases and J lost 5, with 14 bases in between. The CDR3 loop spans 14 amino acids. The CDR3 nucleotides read TGTGCCAGTCGCCGGACAGCAGATAATTCACCCCTCCACTTT. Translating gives CASRRTADNSPLHF.

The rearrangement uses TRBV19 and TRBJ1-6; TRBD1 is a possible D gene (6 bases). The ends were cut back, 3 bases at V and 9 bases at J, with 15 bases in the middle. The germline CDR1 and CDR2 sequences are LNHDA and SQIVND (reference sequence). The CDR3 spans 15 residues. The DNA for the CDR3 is TGTGCCAGTAGTATGGACCCGGGACATATTTCACCCCTCCACTTT. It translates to CASSMDPGHISPLHF.